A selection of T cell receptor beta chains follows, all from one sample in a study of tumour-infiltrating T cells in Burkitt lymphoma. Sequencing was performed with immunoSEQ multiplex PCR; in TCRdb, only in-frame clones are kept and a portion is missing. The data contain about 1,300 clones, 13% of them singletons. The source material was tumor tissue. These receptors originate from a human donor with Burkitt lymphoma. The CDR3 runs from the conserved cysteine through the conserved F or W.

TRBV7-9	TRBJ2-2	CASRPDGFTGELFF
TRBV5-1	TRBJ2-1	CASSLAGGPEQFF
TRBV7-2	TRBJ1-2	CASSLGGPNYGYTF
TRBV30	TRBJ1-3	CAWSPNGNTIYF
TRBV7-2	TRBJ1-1	CAARTANTEAFF
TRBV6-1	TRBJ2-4	CASSARGQYLAKNIQYF
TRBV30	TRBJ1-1	CAWSALDRGYTEAFF
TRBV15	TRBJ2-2	CATSGGGLANTGELFF
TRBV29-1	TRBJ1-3	CSGAVAGNTIYF
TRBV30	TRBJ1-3	CAWRTGRDSGNTIYF
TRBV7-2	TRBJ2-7	CASSPQRTGISYEQYF
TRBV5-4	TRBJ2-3	CASSLAQGGGTDTQYF
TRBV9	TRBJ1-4	CASSDPRGRGGKLFF
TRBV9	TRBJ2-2	CASSGNDRGNTGELFF
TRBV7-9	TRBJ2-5	CASSLGVGAKTQYF
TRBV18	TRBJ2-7	CASSPQAYEQYF
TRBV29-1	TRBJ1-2	CSVPTGKTYAYGYTF
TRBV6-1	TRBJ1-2	CASSETGGYGYTF
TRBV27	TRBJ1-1	CASSSRGYRNTEAFF
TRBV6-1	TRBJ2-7	CASSEILRAGLREQYF
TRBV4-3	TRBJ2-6	CASSQDEPGANVLTF
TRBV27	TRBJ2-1	CASAGRVVVEQFF
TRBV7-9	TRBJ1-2	CASRIRGAGGYTF
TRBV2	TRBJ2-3	CASRGRTDTQYF
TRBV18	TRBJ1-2	CASSPGPGAFYGYTF
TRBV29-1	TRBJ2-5	CSALLAGGETQYF
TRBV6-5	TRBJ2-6	CASRPTGEGANVLTF
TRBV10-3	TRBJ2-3	CAISESRGTRVDTQYF
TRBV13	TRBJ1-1	CASSLSSEAFF
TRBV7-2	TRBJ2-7	CASSLRTSGNHEQYF
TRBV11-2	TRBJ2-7	CASSLRAGSSYEQYF
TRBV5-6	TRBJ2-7	CASSFLGTNSYEQYF
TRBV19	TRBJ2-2	CASSRGDRDTGELFF
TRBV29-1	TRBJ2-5	CSVELSGETQYF
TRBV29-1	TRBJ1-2	CSVDLTNYGYTF
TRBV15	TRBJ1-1	CATSRDYDGMLDTEAFF
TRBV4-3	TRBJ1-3	CASSPKGTDSGNTIYF
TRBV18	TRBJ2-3	CASSPTDTQYF
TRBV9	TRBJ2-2	CASSVGRSGELFF
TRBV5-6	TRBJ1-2	CASSLGHNGYTF
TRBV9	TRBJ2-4	CASSPSGGKNIQYF